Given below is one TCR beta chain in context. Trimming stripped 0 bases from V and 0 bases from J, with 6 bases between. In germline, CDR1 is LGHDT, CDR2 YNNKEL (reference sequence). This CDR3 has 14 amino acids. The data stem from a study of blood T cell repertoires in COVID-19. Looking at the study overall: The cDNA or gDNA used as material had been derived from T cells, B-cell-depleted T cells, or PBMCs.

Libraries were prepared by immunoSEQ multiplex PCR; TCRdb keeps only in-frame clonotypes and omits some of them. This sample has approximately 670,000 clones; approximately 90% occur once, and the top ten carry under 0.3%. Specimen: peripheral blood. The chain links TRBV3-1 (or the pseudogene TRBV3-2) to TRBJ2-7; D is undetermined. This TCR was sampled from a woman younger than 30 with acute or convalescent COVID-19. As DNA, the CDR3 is TGTGCCAGCAGCCAAGAAGCCGTCTCCTACGAGCAGTACTTC. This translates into CASSQEAVSYEQYF.